Presented here are 18 T cell receptor beta chains from one specimen sequenced in a study of radiation and T cells in renal cell carcinoma. The time point is: blood 4 weeks post-SBRT, at nephrectomy. Treatment denoted: 15 Gy SBRT to primary tumor, nephrectomy 4 weeks later. The table came from immunoSEQ multiplex PCR; TCRdb's copy has only in-frame clones and leaves some out. The repertoire includes fewer than 80,000 clones, less than 85% of them detected once, and under 2.5% sits in the top ten. Sequences were derived from blood, sampled from a patient whose treatment included radiotherapy and nephrectomy. These receptors all come from a woman aged 60 to 75 with renal cell carcinoma.

In DNA, the CDR3 is TGTGCCAGCAGCTTGATGGGGACAGTCTCTAACTATGGCTACACCTTC. As protein: CASSLMGTVSNYGYTF. The chain has TRBV7-2 and TRBJ1-2, with TRBD1 matching over 7 bases. This CDR3 spans 16 amino acids. Germline V gene sequence: CDR1 SGHTA, CDR2 FQGNSA. J lost 0 bases, V lost 3 bases, and 7 bases had no gene match.

The chain carries TRBV5-1 and TRBJ2-7; TRBD2 agrees at 12 bases. The V gene end was trimmed by 1 base and the J gene end by 0 bases; junction bases not matched to a gene: 8. The CDR3 runs to 18 residues. Germline CDR1 SGHRS, CDR2 YFSETQ. CDR3 in amino acids: CASSLFPSGRVSSYEQYF. As DNA, the CDR3 is TGCGCCAGCAGCTTGTTCCCTAGCGGGAGGGTTAGCTCCTACGAGCAGTACTTC.

The chain joins TRBV28 to TRBJ1-5; 7 bases are shared with TRBD1. V shed 6 bases and J 9 bases; nucleotides not matched to a gene: 11. The CDR3 spans 14 residues. In germline, CDR1 is MDHEN, CDR2 SYDVKM. The CDR3 here is CASSPRQGEGPQHF. The CDR3 nucleotides are TGTGCCAGCAGCCCCAGACAGGGCGAGGGGCCCCAGCATTTT.

This clone occurred a few times. The V call is TRBV28, the J call TRBJ1-5; D unresolved. Germline V lookup: CDR1 MDHEN, CDR2 SYDVKM. The V end lost 6 bases, the J end lost 0 bases, and 15 bases lay between the germline ends. This CDR3 contains 16 residues. The CDR3 DNA is TGTGCCAGCAGACCAGCAACAGAGTATAGCAATCAGCCCCAGCATTTT. Residues: CASRPATEYSNQPQHF.

The chain recombines TRBV29-1 with TRBJ1-1; D may be TRBD1 (5 bases). Deletions cut 5 bases from V and 3 bases from J, with 13 bases between. This CDR3 is 13 amino acids long. From germline, CDR1 is SQVTM and CDR2 ANQGSEA. CDR3 region: CSVKLGADTEAFF. CDR3 DNA: TGCAGCGTTAAATTAGGGGCAGACACTGAAGCTTTCTTT. Using reference TRBV29-1 and TRBJ1-1 for the parts outside the CDR3, the full variable domain is SAVISQKPSRDICQRGTSLTIQCQVDSQVTMMFWYRQQPGQSLTLIATANQGSEATYESGFVIDKFPISRPNLTFSTLTVSNMSPEDSSIYLCSVKLGADTEAFFGQGTRLTVV.

The chain links TRBV5-1 to TRBJ1-5; TRBD1 aligns across 7 bases. The germline CDR1 and CDR2 sequences are SGHRS and YFSETQ. V trimming: 2 bases; J trimming: 3 bases; junction bases outside the gene matches: 5. CDR3 size: 15 residues. DNA for the CDR3: TGCGCCAGCAGCTTAACAGGGGAGTCCAATCAGCCCCAGCATTTT. Translated: CASSLTGESNQPQHF.

The J gene is TRBJ1-5, the V gene TRBV19, with D perhaps matching TRBD1 (6 bases). The germline V gene has CDR1 LNHDA and CDR2 SQIVND (reference sequence). The CDR3 loop spans 15 amino acids. V was shortened by 8 bases and J by 1 base, with 15 bases between the two germline ends. The CDR3 sequence: CASLQGSGSNQPQHF. The DNA for the CDR3 is TGTGCCAGTTTACAGGGCTCGGGAAGCAATCAGCCCCAGCATTTT.

The chain combines TRBV5-6 with TRBJ1-1, with a possible D match to TRBD1 (5 bases). With 0 bases removed from V and 6 bases from J, the gap between germline ends came to 18 bases. Germline V gene sequence: CDR1 SGHDT, CDR2 YYEEEE. The CDR3 totals 16 residues. This CDR3 reads CASSLGLMGLVPEAFF. The CDR3 DNA is TGTGCCAGCAGCTTGGGGTTAATGGGGCTTGTTCCTGAAGCTTTCTTT.

The chain has TRBV6-5 and TRBJ1-2; TRBD1 is a possible D gene (5 bases). The germline V and J ends were trimmed by 5 bases and 8 bases, with 18 bases remaining between them. The germline V gene has CDR1 MNHEY and CDR2 SVGAGI. The CDR3 runs 14 residues. CDR3: CASSRWTIQGGYTF. The DNA of the CDR3 is TGTGCCAGCAGTCGTTGGACAATCCAGGGAGGCTACACCTTC.

V gene TRBV14 combines with J gene TRBJ2-7, with D perhaps TRBD2 (6 bases). The CDR3 is 12 amino acids. Per the germline V gene, CDR1 is SGHDN and CDR2 is FVKESK. Trimming pared 4 bases from V and 6 bases from J, leaving 10 bases between. CDR3 region: CASSLGLLEQYF. The CDR3 DNA reads TGTGCCAGCAGCCTGGGACTTCTCGAGCAGTACTTC.

This clone came up many times. The rearrangement uses TRBV7-2 and TRBJ1-2; unclear D gene. This CDR3 is built from 15 residues. V lost 7 bases to trimming and J lost 4 bases, with 19 bases between them. Germline V gene data show CDR1 as SGHTA and CDR2 as FQGNSA. CDR3 nucleotide sequence: TGTGCCAGCACACTTAATTCCCTCGGTTTCTATGGCTACACCTTC. It translates to CASTLNSLGFYGYTF.

This chain joins TRBV5-1 and TRBJ2-7; D possibly corresponds to TRBD2 (5 bases). The ends were cut back, 2 bases at V and 6 bases at J, with 15 bases in the middle. There are 14 residues in the CDR3. Germline lookup yields CDR1 SGHRS and CDR2 YFSETQ. The CDR3 loop reads CASSLADRAAEQYF. The CDR3 region has the DNA TGCGCCAGCAGCTTAGCGGATAGGGCCGCCGAGCAGTACTTC. Complete variable domain (other parts from reference TRBV5-1 and TRBJ2-7): KAGVTQTPRYLIKTRGQQVTLSCSPISGHRSVSWYQQTPGQGLQFLFEYFSETQRNKGNFPGRFSGRQFSNSRSEMNVSTLELGDSALYLCASSLADRAAEQYFGPGTRLTVT.

The rearrangement uses TRBV6-1 and TRBJ2-7, with TRBD1 as a possible D gene (6 bases). The CDR3 runs 14 residues. Per germline, CDR1 MNHNS and CDR2 SASEGT. The V and J ends lost 2 bases and 2 bases respectively, with 10 bases between them. In DNA form, the CDR3 reads TGTGCCAGCAGTGAATTCGACAGGCCCTACGAGCAGTACTTC. This translates into CASSEFDRPYEQYF.

The chain combines TRBV28 with TRBJ1-5; 7 bases line up with TRBD1. Germline CDR1 and CDR2: MDHEN and SYDVKM. V lost 1 base and J lost 7; bases outside the gene matches: 4. This CDR3 spans 14 amino acids. The CDR3 region has the DNA TGTGCCAGCAGTTTATTCGAGGGGGCGCAGCCCCAGCATTTT. It is translated as CASSLFEGAQPQHF. The whole variable domain, filled in from reference TRBV28 and TRBJ1-5, reads DVKVTQSSRYLVKRTGEKVFLECVQDMDHENMFWYRQDPGLGLRLIYFSYDVKMKEKGDIPEGYSVSREKKERFSLILESASTNQTSMYLCASSLFEGAQPQHFGDGTRLSIL.

This CDR3 reads CASRTGIGTDTQYF. CDR3 sequence (DNA): TGTGCCAGCAGGACAGGGATAGGCACAGATACGCAGTATTTT. V is TRBV6-1 and J is TRBJ2-3; 7 nucleotides line up with TRBD1. Losses at the gene ends were 6 bases for V and 1 base for J; bases not matched to a gene: 4. The CDR3 length is 14 residues. Looked up from germline, CDR1 is MNHNS and CDR2 is SASEGT.

This clone has just a few counts. The chain joins TRBV5-4 to TRBJ2-2; 8 bases line up with TRBD2. Germline lookup yields CDR1 SGHNT and CDR2 YYREEE (reference sequence). V lost 2 bases to trimming and J lost 4 bases; unmatched junction nucleotides: 10. CDR3 length equals 17 residues. The CDR3 DNA reads as TGTGCCAGCAGCTTCATAACGGGGGGGCTAAGCACCGGGGAGCTGTTTTTT. It is translated as CASSFITGGLSTGELFF.

The chain employs TRBV15 and TRBJ1-1, with 9 bases fitting TRBD1. V shed 8 bases and J 1 base; nucleotides not matched to a gene: 5. The CDR3 covers 14 residues. Germline values: CDR1 LNHNV, CDR2 YYDKDF (reference sequence). The CDR3 here is CATARDRANTEAFF. The CDR3 nucleotides read TGTGCCACCGCAAGGGACAGGGCGAACACTGAAGCTTTCTTT.

The chain links TRBV7-9 to TRBJ2-2; tentative D call: TRBD1 (6 bases). The ends were cut back, 3 bases at V and 3 bases at J, with 11 bases in the middle. CDR1 is SEHNR and CDR2 is FQNEAQ in the germline V gene (reference sequence). The length of the CDR3 is 15 residues. The CDR3 nucleotides read TGTGCCAGCAGCTTGGGGGCTTTCGACACCGGGGAGCTGTTTTTT. It is translated as CASSLGAFDTGELFF.